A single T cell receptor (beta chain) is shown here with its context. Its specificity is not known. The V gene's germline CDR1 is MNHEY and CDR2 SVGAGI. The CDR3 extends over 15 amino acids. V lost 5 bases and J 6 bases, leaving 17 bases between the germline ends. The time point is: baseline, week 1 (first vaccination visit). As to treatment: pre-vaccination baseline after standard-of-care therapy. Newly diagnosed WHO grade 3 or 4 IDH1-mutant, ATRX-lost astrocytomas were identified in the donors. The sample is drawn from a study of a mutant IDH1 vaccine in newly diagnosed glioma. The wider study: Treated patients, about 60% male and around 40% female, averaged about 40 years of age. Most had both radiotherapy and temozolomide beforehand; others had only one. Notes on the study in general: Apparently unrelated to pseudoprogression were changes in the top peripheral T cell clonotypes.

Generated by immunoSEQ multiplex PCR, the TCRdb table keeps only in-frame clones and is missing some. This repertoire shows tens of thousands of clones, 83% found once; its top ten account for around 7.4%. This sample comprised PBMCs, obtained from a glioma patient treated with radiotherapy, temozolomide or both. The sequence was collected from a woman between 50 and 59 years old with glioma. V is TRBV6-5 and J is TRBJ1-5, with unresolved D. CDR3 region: CASSPGPGRGQPQHF. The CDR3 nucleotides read TGTGCCAGCAGTCCGGGTCCTGGACGAGGTCAGCCCCAGCATTTT.